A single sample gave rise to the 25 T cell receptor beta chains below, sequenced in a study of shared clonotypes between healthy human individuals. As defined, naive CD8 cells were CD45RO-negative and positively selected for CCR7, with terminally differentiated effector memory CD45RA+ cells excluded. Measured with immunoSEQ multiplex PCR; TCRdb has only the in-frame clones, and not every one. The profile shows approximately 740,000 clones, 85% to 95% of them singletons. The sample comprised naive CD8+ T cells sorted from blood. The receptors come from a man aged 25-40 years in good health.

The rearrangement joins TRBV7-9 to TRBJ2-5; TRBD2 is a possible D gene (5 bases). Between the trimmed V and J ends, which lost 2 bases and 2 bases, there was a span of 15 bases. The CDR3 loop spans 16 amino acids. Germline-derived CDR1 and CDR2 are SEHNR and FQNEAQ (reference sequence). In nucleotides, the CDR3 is TGTGCCAGCAGCTTACTAAAGGTCGGGGTACAAGAGACCCAGTACTTC. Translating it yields CASSLLKVGVQETQYF.

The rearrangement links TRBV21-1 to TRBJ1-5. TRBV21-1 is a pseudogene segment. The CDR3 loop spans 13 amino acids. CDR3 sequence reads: CATLWRFDQPQHF. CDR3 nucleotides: TGTGCCACCCTGTGGAGGTTCGATCAGCCCCAGCATTTT.

In DNA, the CDR3 is TGTGCCAGCAGCTCACCCGGCCCCCTAGCGGGAGCCGGGGAGCTGTTTTTT. Residues: CASSSPGPLAGAGELFF. The rearrangement links TRBV7-9 to TRBJ2-2, with 10 bases that match TRBD2. Trimming at V came to 4 bases and at J to 6 bases, leaving 11 bases not matched to a gene. The CDR3 covers 17 residues. Germline V lookup: CDR1 SEHNR, CDR2 FQNEAQ (reference sequence).

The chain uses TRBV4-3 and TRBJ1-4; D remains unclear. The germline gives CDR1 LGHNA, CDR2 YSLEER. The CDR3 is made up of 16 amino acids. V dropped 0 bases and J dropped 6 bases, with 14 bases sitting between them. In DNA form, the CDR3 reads TGCGCCAGCAGCCAAGATCGGAACACACCGGATGAAAAACTGTTTTTT. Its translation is CASSQDRNTPDEKLFF.

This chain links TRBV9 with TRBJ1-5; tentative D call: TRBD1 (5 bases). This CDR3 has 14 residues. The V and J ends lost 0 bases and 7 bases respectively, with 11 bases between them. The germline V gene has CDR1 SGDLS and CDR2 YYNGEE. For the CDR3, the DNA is TGTGCCAGCAGCGTAGATGATGGGGGGCAGCCCCAGCATTTT. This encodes CASSVDDGGQPQHF.

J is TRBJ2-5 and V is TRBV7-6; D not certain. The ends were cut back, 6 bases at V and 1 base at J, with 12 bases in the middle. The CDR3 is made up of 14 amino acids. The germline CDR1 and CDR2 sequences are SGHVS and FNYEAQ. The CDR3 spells CASSMIGFQETQYF. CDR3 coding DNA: TGTGCCAGCAGTATGATCGGGTTCCAAGAGACCCAGTACTTC. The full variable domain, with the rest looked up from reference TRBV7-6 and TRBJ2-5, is GAGVSQSPRYKVTKRGQDVALRCDPISGHVSLYWYRQALGQGPEFLTYFNYEAQQDKSGLPNDRFSAERPEGSISTLTIQRTEQRDSAMYRCASSMIGFQETQYFGPGTRLLVL.

This CDR3 is CASSQRGIGTDTQYF. The CDR3 nucleotides read TGTGCCAGCAGCCAACGGGGGATAGGCACAGATACGCAGTATTTT. This chain joins TRBV14 and TRBJ2-3; perhaps TRBD2 as D (6 bases). From germline, CDR1 is SGHDN and CDR2 FVKESK. There are 15 residues in the CDR3. Trimming shortened V by 2 bases and J by 1 base, and 10 bases separated the two germline ends.

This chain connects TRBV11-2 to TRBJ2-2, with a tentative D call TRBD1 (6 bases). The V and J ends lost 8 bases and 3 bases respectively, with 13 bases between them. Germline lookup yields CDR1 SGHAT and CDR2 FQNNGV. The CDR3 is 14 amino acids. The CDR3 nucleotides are TGTGCCAGCCCTCGACAGGCGGACACCGGGGAGCTGTTTTTT. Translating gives CASPRQADTGELFF. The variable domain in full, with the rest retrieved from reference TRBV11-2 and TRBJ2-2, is EAGVAQSPRYKIIEKRQSVAFWCNPISGHATLYWYQQILGQGPKLLIQFQNNGVVDDSQLPKDRFSAERLKGVDSTLKIQPAKLEDSAVYLCASPRQADTGELFFGEGSRLTVL.

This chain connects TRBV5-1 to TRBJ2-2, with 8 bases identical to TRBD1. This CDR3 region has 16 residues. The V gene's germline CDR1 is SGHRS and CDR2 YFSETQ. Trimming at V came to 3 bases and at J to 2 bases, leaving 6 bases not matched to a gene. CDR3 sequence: CASSWTTGENTGELFF. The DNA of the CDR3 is TGCGCCAGCAGCTGGACGACAGGGGAAAACACCGGGGAGCTGTTTTTT. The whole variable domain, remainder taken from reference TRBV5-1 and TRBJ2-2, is KAGVTQTPRYLIKTRGQQVTLSCSPISGHRSVSWYQQTPGQGLQFLFEYFSETQRNKGNFPGRFSGRQFSNSRSEMNVSTLELGDSALYLCASSWTTGENTGELFFGEGSRLTVL.

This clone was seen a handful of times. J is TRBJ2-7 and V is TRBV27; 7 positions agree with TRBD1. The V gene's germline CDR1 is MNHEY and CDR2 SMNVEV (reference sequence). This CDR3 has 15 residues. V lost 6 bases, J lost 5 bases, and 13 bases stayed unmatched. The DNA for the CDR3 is TGTGCCAGCAGCCTTACCAGACAGGGCACCAACGAGCAGTACTTC. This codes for CASSLTRQGTNEQYF.

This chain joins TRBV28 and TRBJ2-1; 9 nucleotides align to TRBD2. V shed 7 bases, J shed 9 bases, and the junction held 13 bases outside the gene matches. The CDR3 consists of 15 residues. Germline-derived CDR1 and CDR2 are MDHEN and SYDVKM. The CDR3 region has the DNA TGTGCCAGCAACGAGGTAGCGGGAGAGAGGGGTGAGCAGTTCTTC. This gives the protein CASNEVAGERGEQFF.

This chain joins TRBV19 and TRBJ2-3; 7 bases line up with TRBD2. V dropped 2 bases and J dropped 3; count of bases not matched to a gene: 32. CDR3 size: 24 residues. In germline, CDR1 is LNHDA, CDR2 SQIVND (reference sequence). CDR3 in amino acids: CASSIRIRDWRESSISPVTDTQYF. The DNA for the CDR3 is TGTGCCAGTAGTATAAGGATCCGTGATTGGCGGGAGTCTAGTATATCCCCGGTAACAGATACGCAGTATTTT.

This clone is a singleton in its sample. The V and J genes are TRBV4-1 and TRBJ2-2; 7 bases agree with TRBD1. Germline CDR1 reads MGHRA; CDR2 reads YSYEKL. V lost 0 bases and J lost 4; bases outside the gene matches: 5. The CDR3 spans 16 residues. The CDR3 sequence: CASSQETGWRTGELFF. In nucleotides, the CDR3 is TGCGCCAGCAGCCAAGAGACAGGGTGGCGCACCGGGGAGCTGTTTTTT.

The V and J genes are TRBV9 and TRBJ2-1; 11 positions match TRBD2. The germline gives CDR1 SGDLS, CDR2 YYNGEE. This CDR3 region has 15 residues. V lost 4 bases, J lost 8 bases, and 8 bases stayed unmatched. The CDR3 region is CASSTIAGGPDEQFF. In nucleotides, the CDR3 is TGTGCCAGCAGCACCATAGCGGGAGGGCCGGATGAGCAGTTCTTC.

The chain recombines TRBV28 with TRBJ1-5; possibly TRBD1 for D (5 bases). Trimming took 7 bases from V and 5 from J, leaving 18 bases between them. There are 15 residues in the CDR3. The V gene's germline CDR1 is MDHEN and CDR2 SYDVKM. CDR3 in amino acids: CASTLEAGPDQPQHF. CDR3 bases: TGTGCCAGCACCTTGGAGGCAGGGCCTGATCAGCCCCAGCATTTT. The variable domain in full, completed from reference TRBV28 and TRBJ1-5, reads DVKVTQSSRYLVKRTGEKVFLECVQDMDHENMFWYRQDPGLGLRLIYFSYDVKMKEKGDIPEGYSVSREKKERFSLILESASTNQTSMYLCASTLEAGPDQPQHFGDGTRLSIL.

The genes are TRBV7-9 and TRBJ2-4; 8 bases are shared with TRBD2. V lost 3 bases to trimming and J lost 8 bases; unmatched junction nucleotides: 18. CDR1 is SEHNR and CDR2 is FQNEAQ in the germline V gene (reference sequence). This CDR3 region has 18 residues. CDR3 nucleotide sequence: TGTGCCAGCAGCTTTCTACCCGTGCGGGAGGTTGACTCAGACATTCAGTACTTC. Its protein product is CASSFLPVREVDSDIQYF.

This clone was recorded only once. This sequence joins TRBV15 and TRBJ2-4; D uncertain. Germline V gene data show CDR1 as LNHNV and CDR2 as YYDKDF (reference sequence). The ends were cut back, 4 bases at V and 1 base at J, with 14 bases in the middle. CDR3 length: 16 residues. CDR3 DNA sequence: TGTGCCACCAGCACTACCTTAATGGGGGCCAAAAACATTCAGTACTTC. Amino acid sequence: CATSTTLMGAKNIQYF.

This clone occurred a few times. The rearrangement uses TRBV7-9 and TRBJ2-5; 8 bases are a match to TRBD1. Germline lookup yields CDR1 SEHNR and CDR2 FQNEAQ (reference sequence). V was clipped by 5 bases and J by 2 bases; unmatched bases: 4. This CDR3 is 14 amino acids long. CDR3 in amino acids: CASSTGTGQETQYF. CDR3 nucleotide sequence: TGTGCCAGCAGCACTGGGACAGGACAAGAGACCCAGTACTTC.

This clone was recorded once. The CDR3 protein is CASSHIQGINEQYF. CDR3 sequence (DNA): TGTGCCAGCAGTCACATACAGGGGATCAACGAGCAGTACTTC. The rearrangement links TRBV6-5 to TRBJ2-7, with 7 bases aligning to TRBD1. Trimming at V came to 5 bases and at J to 5 bases, leaving 9 bases not matched to a gene. Germline loops: CDR1 MNHEY, CDR2 SVGAGI. This CDR3 region has 14 residues.

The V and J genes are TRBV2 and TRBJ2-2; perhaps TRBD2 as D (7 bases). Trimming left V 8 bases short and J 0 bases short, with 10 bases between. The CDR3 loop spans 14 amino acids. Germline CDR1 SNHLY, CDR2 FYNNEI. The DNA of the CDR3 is TGTGCCAGCGGGGGGGCGTCGAACACCGGGGAGCTGTTTTTT. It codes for CASGGASNTGELFF.

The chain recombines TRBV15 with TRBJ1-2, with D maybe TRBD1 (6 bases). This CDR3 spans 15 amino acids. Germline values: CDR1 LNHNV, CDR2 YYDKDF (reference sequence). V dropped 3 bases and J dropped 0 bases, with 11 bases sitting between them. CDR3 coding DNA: TGTGCCACCAGCAGGAGGGGGATCGCTAACTATGGCTACACCTTC. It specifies CATSRRGIANYGYTF.

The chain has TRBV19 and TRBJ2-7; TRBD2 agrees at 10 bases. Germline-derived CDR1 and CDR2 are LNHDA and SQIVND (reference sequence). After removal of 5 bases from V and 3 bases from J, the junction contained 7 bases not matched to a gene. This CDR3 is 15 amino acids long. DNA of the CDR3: TGTGCCAGTAGTGGAGCTAGCGGGAGTATCTACGAGCAGTACTTC. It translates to CASSGASGSIYEQYF.

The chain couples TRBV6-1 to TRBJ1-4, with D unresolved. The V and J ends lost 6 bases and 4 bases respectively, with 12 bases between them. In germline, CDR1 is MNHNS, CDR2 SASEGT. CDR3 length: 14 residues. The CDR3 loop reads CASRPGPINEKLFF. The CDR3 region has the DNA TGTGCCAGCAGGCCGGGCCCAATTAATGAAAAACTGTTTTTT.

DNA for the CDR3: TGTGCCAGCAGCCCCAACTCTGTAGAGGCGGTTTTCTTT. This gives the protein CASSPNSVEAVFF. The chain employs TRBV7-9 and TRBJ1-1; the D is unclear. Looked up from germline, CDR1 is SEHNR and CDR2 is FQNEAQ (reference sequence). Trimming removed 5 bases at V and 13 bases at J, with 20 bases between. CDR3 length equals 13 residues.

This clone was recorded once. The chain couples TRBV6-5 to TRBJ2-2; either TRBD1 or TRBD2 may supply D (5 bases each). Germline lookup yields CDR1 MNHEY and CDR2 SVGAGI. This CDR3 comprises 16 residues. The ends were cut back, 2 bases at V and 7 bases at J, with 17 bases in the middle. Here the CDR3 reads CASSYPGQGGGGELFF. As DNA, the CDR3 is TGTGCCAGCAGTTACCCGGGGCAGGGTGGTGGCGGGGAGCTGTTTTTT.